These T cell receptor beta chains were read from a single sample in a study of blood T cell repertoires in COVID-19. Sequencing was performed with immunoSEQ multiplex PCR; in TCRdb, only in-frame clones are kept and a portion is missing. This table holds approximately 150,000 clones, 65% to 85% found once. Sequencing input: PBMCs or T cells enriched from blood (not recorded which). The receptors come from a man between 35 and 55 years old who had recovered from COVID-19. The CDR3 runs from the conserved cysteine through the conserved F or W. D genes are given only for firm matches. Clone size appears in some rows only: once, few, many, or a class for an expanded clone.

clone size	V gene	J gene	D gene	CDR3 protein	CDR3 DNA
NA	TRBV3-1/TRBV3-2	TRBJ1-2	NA	CASSHRNRDGYTF	TGTGCCAGCAGCCATCGCAACAGGGACGGCTACACCTTC
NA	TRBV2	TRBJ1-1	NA	CASKGQQNTEAFF	TGTGCCAGCAAGGGACAACAGAACACTGAAGCTTTCTTT
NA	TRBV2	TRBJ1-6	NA	CASSAGLQGLPLHF	TGTGCCAGCAGTGCGGGCCTCCAGGGGCTGCCCCTCCACTTT
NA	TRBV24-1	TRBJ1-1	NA	CATSDSTGVNTEAFF	TGTGCCACCAGTGATTCTACAGGTGTGAACACTGAAGCTTTCTTT
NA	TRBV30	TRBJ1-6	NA	CAARGSSSYNSPLHF	TGTGCCGCCAGAGGGTCGAGCTCCTATAATTCACCCCTCCACTTT
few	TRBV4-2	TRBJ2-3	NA	CASSSTSGTQYF	TGTGCCAGCAGCTCAACTTCGGGTACGCAGTATTTT
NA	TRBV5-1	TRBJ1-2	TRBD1	CASSLGGQGNYGYTF	TGCGCCAGCAGCTTGGGGGGACAGGGGAACTATGGCTACACCTTC
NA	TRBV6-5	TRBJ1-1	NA	CATPGMVNTEAFF	TGTGCCACCCCGGGGATGGTGAACACTGAAGCTTTCTTT
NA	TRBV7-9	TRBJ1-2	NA	CASSLGADYGYTF	TGTGCCAGCAGCTTAGGGGCCGACTATGGCTACACCTTC
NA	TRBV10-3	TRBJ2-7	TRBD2	CAISESKLAGFYEQYF	TGTGCCATCAGTGAGTCGAAGCTAGCGGGGTTCTACGAGCAGTACTTC
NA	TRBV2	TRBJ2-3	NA	CAGGTEITDTQYF	TGTGCCGGGGGGACAGAAATCACAGATACGCAGTATTTT